The 18 T cell receptor beta chains listed next were all sequenced from one sample in a study of T-cell memory formation after mild COVID-19. Via MiXCR, TCRdb re-called the 5' RACE reads, giving one row per CDR3 protein. The table shows about 560,000 distinct CDR3 sequences, with 15% to 20% occurring only once. Sequenced input: PBMCs or a T cell subset sorted from them (not recorded which). Receptors originate from an adult woman who had mild COVID-19 (a few samples of this study predate the infection). Cell type and time point are not known.

The rearrangement joins TRBV11-3 to TRBJ2-1, with TRBD1 identical over 9 bases. The CDR3 sequence is 18 residues long. Unmatched junction bases numbered 11, after V lost 0 bases and J lost 5 bases. From germline, CDR1 is SGHNT and CDR2 YENEEA. The CDR3 protein is CASSLEIGDRDPDNEQFF. DNA of the CDR3: TGTGCCAGCAGCTTAGAGATAGGGGACAGGGATCCGGACAATGAGCAGTTCTTC.

The V gene is TRBV12-3 or TRBV12-4, the J gene TRBJ2-7; TRBD2 matches at 9 bases. With 5 bases clipped from V and 1 base from J, the junction kept 9 bases outside the gene matches. This CDR3 spans 16 amino acids. As DNA, the CDR3 is TGTGCCAGCAGTCAAACTCCTAGCGGGGTTTCCTACGAGCAGTACTTC. It yields the protein CASSQTPSGVSYEQYF.

The rearrangement uses TRBV11-3 and TRBJ2-1; 7 bases agree with TRBD2. The germline CDR1 and CDR2 sequences are SGHNT and YENEEA. The V gene end was trimmed by 1 base and the J gene end by 1 base; junction bases not matched to a gene: 7. This CDR3 has 17 amino acids. CDR3 region: CASSLGIGGRSYNEQFF. The DNA of the CDR3 is TGTGCCAGCAGCTTAGGGATCGGCGGGAGATCCTACAATGAGCAGTTCTTC.

This clonotype occurred a few times. The rearrangement uses TRBV29-1 and TRBJ2-3; 9 bases map to TRBD2. The CDR3 consists of 15 residues. J was trimmed by 2 bases and V by 4 bases; bases with no gene match: 7. Germline CDR1 reads SQVTM; CDR2 reads ANQGSEA. CDR3 coding DNA: TGCAGCGTTGTGTTAGCGGGAGATTCCACAGATACGCAGTATTTT. It is translated as CSVVLAGDSTDTQYF.

This clonotype was seen a handful of times. This chain joins TRBV25-1 and TRBJ2-3, with TRBD2 matching 12 bases. V lost 2 bases to trimming and J lost 2 bases; unmatched junction nucleotides: 11. CDR3 length: 19 residues. CDR1 MGHDK and CDR2 SYGVNS come from the germline V gene. CDR3 protein: CASSEPTSGRPNFTDTQYF. DNA for the CDR3: TGTGCCAGCAGTGAACCTACTAGCGGGAGGCCCAACTTCACAGATACGCAGTATTTT.

This chain uses TRBV15 with TRBJ2-1; 7 bases match TRBD2. With V trimmed by 1 base and J by 6 bases, 15 bases remained unmatched. The CDR3 has 18 amino acids. CDR1 and CDR2 (germline): LNHNV, YYDKDF (reference sequence). The CDR3 bases are TGTGCCACCAGCAGAGTAAGTGTGGCGGGAGTTGCTGGCAATGAGCAGTTCTTC. The encoded protein is CATSRVSVAGVAGNEQFF.

There are a few counts of this clonotype. J is TRBJ2-3 and V is TRBV27, with D possibly TRBD2 on 6 matching bases. Germline CDR1 is MNHEY and CDR2 is SMNVEV (reference sequence). The V and J ends lost 1 base and 2 bases respectively, with 16 bases between them. The CDR3 is 17 amino acids. CDR3: CASSLWRGAWNTDTQYF. DNA for the CDR3: TGTGCCAGCAGTTTATGGAGGGGCGCGTGGAACACAGATACGCAGTATTTT.

The chain uses TRBV7-2 and TRBJ1-6; D perhaps matches TRBD1 (5 bases). CDR3 length: 15 amino acids. The germline V gene encodes CDR1 SGHTA and CDR2 FQGNSA. V dropped 1 base and J dropped 7 bases, with 11 bases sitting between them. The CDR3 region is CASSLGSGTNSPLHF. CDR3 bases: TGTGCCAGCAGCTTAGGCTCAGGGACGAATTCACCCCTCCACTTT.

The chain employs TRBV20-1 and TRBJ1-5; 7 bases align to TRBD1. CDR3 length: 12 residues. CDR1 and CDR2 (germline): DFQATT, SNEGSKA (reference sequence). V lost 2 bases to trimming and J lost 11 bases; unmatched junction nucleotides: 6. This CDR3 is CSARRQGRTQHF. The CDR3 coding sequence is TGCAGTGCTAGAAGACAGGGAAGGACCCAGCATTTT.

This clonotype showed up just a few times. As DNA, the CDR3 is TGCAGTGCTAGAGGGCCCGGGGGTTCTGGGGCCAACGTCCTGACTTTC. It codes for CSARGPGGSGANVLTF. J is TRBJ2-6 and V is TRBV20-1, with TRBD2 as a possible D gene (6 bases). V lost 1 base to trimming and J lost 1 base, with 11 bases between them. The germline gives CDR1 DFQATT, CDR2 SNEGSKA (reference sequence). The CDR3 has 16 residues.

This clonotype came up a few times. The chain has TRBV20-1 and TRBJ1-1, with D possibly being TRBD1 (5 bases). Germline V gene lookup returns CDR1 DFQATT and CDR2 SNEGSKA (reference sequence). This CDR3 is built from 14 residues. The V gene lost 2 bases and the J gene lost 0 bases, with 10 bases spanning the gap. In nucleotides, the CDR3 is TGCAGTGCTAGATTCGGACACCTGAACACTGAAGCTTTCTTT. It specifies CSARFGHLNTEAFF.

The sample holds a few counts of this clonotype. The rearrangement uses TRBV5-1 and TRBJ2-1; 9 bases align to TRBD1. The CDR3 is 17 residues long. V lost 3 bases and J lost 4; bases outside the gene matches: 11. Germline lookup yields CDR1 SGHRS and CDR2 YFSETQ. In nucleotides, the CDR3 is TGCGCCAGCAGCTACCCCCGGGACAGGGAAGGATACAATGAGCAGTTCTTC. It yields the protein CASSYPRDREGYNEQFF.

There are a few counts of this clonotype. The chain joins TRBV7-9 to TRBJ2-5; 7 bases align to TRBD1. Germline CDR1 reads SEHNR; CDR2 reads FQNEAQ (reference sequence). The CDR3 length is 14 residues. The junction had 4 bases not matched to a gene; V was cut back by 4 bases and J by 2 bases. CDR3 sequence reads: CASSWPGGQETQYF. DNA of the CDR3: TGTGCCAGCAGCTGGCCAGGGGGACAAGAGACCCAGTACTTC.

This clonotype came up a few times. The rearrangement links TRBV5-6 to TRBJ1-5, with a possible D match to TRBD1 (6 bases). With 0 bases removed from V and 5 bases from J, the gap between germline ends came to 9 bases. The germline gives CDR1 SGHDT, CDR2 YYEEEE. This CDR3 has 14 amino acids. CDR3 DNA: TGTGCCAGCAGCTTGGCTGGGGGGCATCAGCCCCAGCATTTT. Translating it yields CASSLAGGHQPQHF. The entire variable domain, with the rest obtained from reference TRBV5-6 and TRBJ1-5, is as follows: DAGVTQSPTHLIKTRGQQVTLRCSPKSGHDTVSWYQQALGQGPQFIFQYYEEEERQRGNFPDRFSGHQFPNYSSELNVNALLLGDSALYLCASSLAGGHQPQHFGDGTRLSIL.

This clonotype was found a few times. This chain joins TRBV9 and TRBJ2-5, with 8 bases identical to TRBD1. Germline V CDR1 and CDR2: SGDLS, YYNGEE. The CDR3 loop spans 15 amino acids. V trimming: 4 bases; J trimming: 3 bases; junction bases outside the gene matches: 8. Written as DNA, the CDR3 is TGTGCCAGCAGCCCAAGACAGGGGTTTAAAGAGACCCAGTACTTC. Its protein is CASSPRQGFKETQYF.

The chain joins TRBV5-1 to TRBJ2-1; TRBD1 aligns across 9 bases. V lost 3 bases to trimming and J lost 4 bases; unmatched junction nucleotides: 8. This CDR3 is 16 amino acids long. The germline CDR1 and CDR2 sequences are SGHRS and YFSETQ. The CDR3 DNA reads as TGCGCCAGCAGCTCCCTAGGACAGGGGATATACAATGAGCAGTTCTTC. Residues: CASSSLGQGIYNEQFF.

This rearrangement joins TRBV5-1 to TRBJ1-2; D may be TRBD1 (6 bases). The CDR3 contains 14 residues. Trimming left V 3 bases short and J 4 bases short, with 13 bases between. Per the germline V gene, CDR1 is SGHRS and CDR2 is YFSETQ. The CDR3 coding sequence is TGCGCCAGCAGCTCAGAGACAGGCGCCTATGGCTACACCTTC. This sequence encodes CASSSETGAYGYTF.

This chain links TRBV18 with TRBJ2-1, with D perhaps TRBD1 (6 bases). The ends were cut back, 3 bases at V and 8 bases at J, with 14 bases in the middle. The CDR3 is 14 amino acids. CDR1 and CDR2 (germline): KGHSH, LQKENI. As DNA, the CDR3 is TGTGCCAGCTCACCGGCTAGGGGGAGAGATGAGCAGTTCTTC. Protein: CASSPARGRDEQFF.